This TCR beta chain was obtained from a study of radiation and T cells in renal cell carcinoma. About the study: Nephrectomy followed 15 Gy stereotactic body radiation by 4 weeks.

The study, taken as a whole, reports: Pretreatment tumor biopsies were lacking, so baseline clonotypes are unknown. Top tumor clonotypes rose in blood 2 weeks post-radiation, then contracted.

Germline CDR1 MNHEY, CDR2 SMNVEV (reference sequence). The CDR3 loop spans 15 amino acids. V was pared by 7 bases and J by 2 bases, with 6 bases of the junction left unmatched. As concerns this clone: Its matching antigen is unknown.

This sample's time point: blood 2 weeks post-SBRT. The sample's treatment: 15 Gy SBRT to primary tumor, nephrectomy 4 weeks later. Radiation-treated patients gave blood at baseline, week 2 and week 4. Sequencing used immunoSEQ multiplex PCR; TCRdb keeps in-frame clones, though not all of them. The sample records tens of thousands of clones, 70% to 90% being singletons. The sample was blood, taken from a patient whose treatment included radiotherapy and nephrectomy. The receptor was isolated from a woman aged 50 to 65 with renal cell carcinoma. The gene calls are TRBV27 and TRBJ2-2; 8 bases are shared with TRBD2. The CDR3 spells CASTGGGRNTGELFF. Written as DNA, the CDR3 is TGTGCCAGCACCGGGGGGGGACGAAACACCGGGGAGCTGTTTTTT.